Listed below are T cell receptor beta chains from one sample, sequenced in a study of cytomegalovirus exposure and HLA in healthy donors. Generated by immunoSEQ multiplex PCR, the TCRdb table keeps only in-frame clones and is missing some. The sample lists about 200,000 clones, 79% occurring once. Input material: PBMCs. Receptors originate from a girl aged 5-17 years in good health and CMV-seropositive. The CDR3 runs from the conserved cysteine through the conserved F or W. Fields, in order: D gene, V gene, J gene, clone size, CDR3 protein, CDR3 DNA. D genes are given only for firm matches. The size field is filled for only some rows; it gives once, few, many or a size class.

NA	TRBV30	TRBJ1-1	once	CAWASPGNTEAFF	TGTGCCTGGGCATCCCCGGGTAACACTGAAGCTTTCTTT
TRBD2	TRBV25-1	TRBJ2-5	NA	CASSPGGADLQETQYF	TGTGCCAGCAGTCCGGGGGGGGCGGACCTCCAAGAGACCCAGTACTTC
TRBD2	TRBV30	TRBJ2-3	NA	CARSRTSLGTDTQYF	TGTGCCAGATCCCGGACTAGCCTGGGGACAGATACGCAGTATTTT
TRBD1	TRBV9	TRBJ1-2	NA	CASSVGRDRAGWGYTF	TGTGCCAGCAGCGTAGGACGGGACAGGGCCGGTTGGGGCTACACCTTC
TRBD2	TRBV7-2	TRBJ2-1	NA	CASSSFAGGNNEQFF	TGTGCCAGCAGCTCCTTCGCGGGGGGAAACAATGAGCAGTTCTTC
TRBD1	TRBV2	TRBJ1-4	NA	CASREQGAANEKLFF	TGTGCCAGCAGGGAGCAGGGGGCGGCTAATGAAAAACTGTTTTTT
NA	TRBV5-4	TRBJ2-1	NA	CASSLASEPINNEQFF	TGTGCCAGCAGCTTGGCTAGCGAACCTATCAACAATGAGCAGTTCTTC
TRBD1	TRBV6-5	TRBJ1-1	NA	CASRFDRGGTEAFF	TGTGCCAGCAGGTTCGACAGGGGAGGTACTGAAGCTTTCTTT
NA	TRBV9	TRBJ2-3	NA	CASSAGDTQYF	TGTGCCAGCAGCGCCGGGGATACGCAGTATTTT
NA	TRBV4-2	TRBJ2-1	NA	CASSQVGPQRNNEQFF	TGTGCCAGCAGCCAAGTGGGCCCCCAAAGGAACAATGAGCAGTTCTTC
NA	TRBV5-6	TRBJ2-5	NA	CASSLSFPGAGETQYF	TGTGCCAGCAGCTTAAGTTTTCCAGGGGCAGGGGAGACCCAGTACTTC
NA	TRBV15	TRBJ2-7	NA	CATSSDRGTSYEQYF	TGTGCCACCAGCAGTGATCGCGGCACGTCCTACGAGCAGTACTTC
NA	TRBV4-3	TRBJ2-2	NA	CASSQDHDFNTGELFF	TGCGCCAGCAGCCAAGATCATGACTTCAACACCGGGGAGCTGTTTTTT
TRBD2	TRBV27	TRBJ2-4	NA	CASSLSDGGGPRNIQYF	TGTGCCAGCAGTTTATCCGATGGCGGGGGACCCAGAAACATTCAGTACTTC
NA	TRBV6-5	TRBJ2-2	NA	CASSSDSTGELFF	TGTGCCAGCAGTTCTGACAGCACCGGGGAGCTGTTTTTT
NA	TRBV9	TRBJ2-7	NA	CASSPGIEQYF	TGTGCCAGCAGCCCGGGGATCGAGCAGTACTTC
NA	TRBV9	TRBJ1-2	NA	CAGDIDYNYGYTF	TGTGCCGGGGACATCGATTATAACTATGGCTACACCTTC
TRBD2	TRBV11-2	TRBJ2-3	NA	CASSLRAGGTDTQYF	TGTGCCAGCAGCTTACGAGCGGGGGGGACAGATACGCAGTATTTT
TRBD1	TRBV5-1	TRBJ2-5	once	CASSFGQGGRETQYF	TGCGCCAGCAGCTTCGGACAGGGTGGGAGGGAGACCCAGTACTTC
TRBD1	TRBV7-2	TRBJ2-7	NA	CASSLTGFGSYEQYF	TGTGCCAGCAGCTTGACAGGGTTCGGGTCCTACGAGCAGTACTTC
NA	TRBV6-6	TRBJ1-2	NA	CASSYPRGRADYGYTF	TGTGCCAGCAGTTACCCAAGAGGGAGGGCGGACTATGGCTACACCTTC
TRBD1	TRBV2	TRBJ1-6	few	CASSGTESSYNSPLHF	TGTGCCAGCAGCGGGACAGAGAGCTCCTATAATTCACCCCTCCACTTT
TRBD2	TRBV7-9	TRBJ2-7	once	CASSRTSGVLYEQYF	TGTGCCAGCAGCCGAACTAGCGGGGTACTCTACGAGCAGTACTTC
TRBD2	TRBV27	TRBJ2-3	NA	CASSLSGTSGGVDTQYF	TGTGCCAGCAGTTTATCCGGGACTAGCGGGGGAGTAGATACGCAGTATTTT
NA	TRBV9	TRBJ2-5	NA	CASSGGLVGSGTQYF	TGTGCCAGCAGCGGGGGACTGGTTGGTTCGGGGACCCAGTACTTC
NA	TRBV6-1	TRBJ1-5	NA	CASSEVLQGGSNQPQHF	TGTGCCAGCAGTGAAGTCCTCCAGGGTGGAAGCAATCAGCCCCAGCATTTT
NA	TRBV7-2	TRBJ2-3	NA	CASSLRQGPDTQYF	TGTGCCAGTAGCTTAAGGCAGGGGCCAGATACGCAGTATTTT
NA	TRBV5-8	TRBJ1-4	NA	CASSLSENEKLFF	TGTGCCAGCAGCTTAAGTGAGAATGAAAAACTGTTTTTT
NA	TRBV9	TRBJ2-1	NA	CASSVVAGPYNEQFF	TGTGCCAGCAGCGTAGTGGCGGGGCCCTACAATGAGCAGTTCTTC
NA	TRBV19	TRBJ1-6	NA	CASSPGKGNSPLHF	TGTGCCAGTAGTCCGGGGAAGGGCAATTCACCCCTCCACTTT
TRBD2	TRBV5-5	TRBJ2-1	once	CASSNSGGSREEQFF	TGTGCCAGCAGCAATAGCGGGGGCTCCAGGGAAGAGCAGTTCTTC
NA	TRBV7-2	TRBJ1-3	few	CASSPGKGRNTIYF	TGTGCCAGCAGCCCAGGGAAAGGCAGAAACACCATATATTTT
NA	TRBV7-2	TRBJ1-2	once	CASSLVFGYTF	TGTGCCAGCAGCTTAGTATTTGGCTACACCTTC
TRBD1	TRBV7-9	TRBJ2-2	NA	CASLPGTGVTGELFF	TGTGCCAGCCTACCCGGGACAGGGGTCACCGGGGAGCTGTTTTTT
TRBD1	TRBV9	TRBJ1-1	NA	CASSVGPQGAYTEAFF	TGTGCCAGCAGCGTAGGTCCACAGGGGGCGTATACTGAAGCTTTCTTT
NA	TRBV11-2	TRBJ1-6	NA	CASSLVLDRTSPLHF	TGTGCCAGCAGCTTAGTCTTAGACAGGACTTCACCCCTCCACTTT
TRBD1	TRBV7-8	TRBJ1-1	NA	CASSLAGKGARNTEAFF	TGTGCCAGCAGCTTAGCGGGGAAGGGGGCTAGGAACACTGAAGCTTTCTTT
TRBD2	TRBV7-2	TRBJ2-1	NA	CASSLILAGNEQFF	TGTGCCAGCAGCTTAATCCTAGCGGGGAATGAGCAGTTCTTC
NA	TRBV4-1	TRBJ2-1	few	CASSRISGTTYNEQFF	TGCGCCAGCAGCCGAATATCCGGGACAACCTACAATGAGCAGTTCTTC
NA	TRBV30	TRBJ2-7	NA	CAWSSGPYEQYF	TGTGCCTGGAGTAGCGGACCCTACGAGCAGTACTTC